Given below is one T cell receptor (beta chain) in context. Its antigen specificity is not known. Qualities for individual bases were not recorded, and no much larger clone is one base off. TCRbeta CDR3 regions were amplified from genomic DNA using the immunoSEQ Assay, a bias-controlled multiplex PCR. Turning to the authors' computational methods: The number of nucleated cells in each sample was estimated from the amplification of reference gene primers within the assay. To quantify the absolute abundance of each unique TCRbeta CDR3 rearrangement, sequence reads were collapsed and filtered. For each sample, productive Simpson clonality was calculated by taking the square root of Simpson's diversity index across productive rearrangements. TCRdb retrieved this table from immuneACCESS and kept in-frame rearrangements only. Not all clones are present; in checked studies, unresolved V genes account for under half, and no reason is known for the remainder. V, J and clone size reflect that table, while D and trimming were determined from the DNA. In all, the sample holds 90,000 to 150,000 clones, and 87% of those were seen once. The ten most abundant clones make up 6.5% to 8.5% of the sample.

This specimen comes from a study of blood T cell repertoires in COVID-19 (dated by TCRdb to about 2020). With respect to the entire study: Samples covering the acute and convalescent phases of COVID-19 were provided by collaborators in the United States, Italy and Spain. The dataset comprised deeply sampled blood TCRbeta repertoires from subjects exposed to, actively infected with, or recovered from COVID-19. The repertoires were released in a freely available public database intended as a resource for research on the immune response to SARS-CoV-2. The samples were drawn from the first 160 participants of the ongoing ImmuneRACE study and from 1,254 subjects provided by 6 global collaborators. Where available, HLA class I and class II types were obtained from metadata supplied by the sample provider rather than from assay-based typing. The prospective study material was composed of cDNA or gDNA derived from T cells, B-cell-depleted T cells, or PBMCs. Sample metadata almost always included a de-identified subject ID, COVID-19 status, age in years and sex.

Study-wide conclusions, independent of this receptor: The quantity of clinical and demographic metadata differed by source and by participant and was supplied without curation.

V drops 6 bases and J drops 2 bases, leaving 5 bases in between. Taken from the germline V gene (reference sequence), the CDR1 and CDR2 loops are LGHDT and YNNKEL. From its cysteine to its phenylalanine, the CDR3 spans 13 amino acids. Solely the CDR3 DNA is kept, with 39 bases framed from the first base. Whole blood was collected in K2EDTA tubes by collaborating institutions according to the institutions' own protocols. For TCRbeta analysis, collaborators shipped samples as frozen whole blood, isolated PBMCs, or DNA extracted from either of those sample types. The clonotype was recovered from a human donor in a cohort sampled during active COVID-19. This chain is built from TRBV3-1 (or the pseudogene TRBV3-2) and TRBJ2-6; the D gene is not confidently resolved. Specimen: peripheral blood. The CDR3 amino acid sequence is: CASRAAGANVLTF. In nucleotide form, the sequence is TGTGCCAGCAGGGCAGCTGGGGCCAACGTCCTGACTTTC.